These 28 T cell receptor beta chains originate from one sample sequenced in a study of T cell responses to AZD1222 COVID-19 vaccine. Profiled with immunoSEQ multiplex PCR; TCRdb holds only in-frame clones, not every one. The repertoire holds around 61,000 clones, with approximately 85% as singletons. Sequenced material: peripheral blood, taken on day 0 of AZD1222 vaccination. The receptor source for this set is an adult in good health.

The V gene is TRBV19, the J gene TRBJ2-1; 8 bases are shared with TRBD2. Germline CDR1 reads LNHDA; CDR2 reads SQIVND (reference sequence). Trimming at V came to 3 bases and at J to 2 bases, leaving 9 bases not matched to a gene. CDR3 size: 17 residues. CDR3 loop: CASSMPSGGATYNEQFF. CDR3 DNA: TGTGCCAGTAGTATGCCCAGCGGGGGCGCAACCTACAATGAGCAGTTCTTC.

This clone was detected only once. This chain uses TRBV25-1 with TRBJ2-4; D perhaps matches TRBD2 (6 bases). Trimming shortened V by 2 bases and J by 3 bases, and 11 bases separated the two germline ends. CDR1 and CDR2 from the germline V gene are MGHDK and SYGVNS. This CDR3 has 15 residues. The CDR3 coding sequence is TGTGCCAGCAGTGAAGCGGGGTTAGGCAAAAACATTCAGTACTTC. This codes for CASSEAGLGKNIQYF.

The chain joins TRBV6-1 to TRBJ2-6; D gene ambiguous. The V gene lost 1 base and the J gene lost 2 bases, with 6 bases spanning the gap. Germline V gene data show CDR1 as MNHNS and CDR2 as SASEGT. The CDR3 sequence is 15 residues long. CDR3 nucleotides: TGTGCCAGCAGTGAAGGAGGAACTGGGGCCAACGTCCTGACTTTC. Translation gives CASSEGGTGANVLTF.

V gene TRBV4-1 combines with J gene TRBJ2-3; no clear D gene. Germline V gene data show CDR1 as MGHRA and CDR2 as YSYEKL. The CDR3 sequence is 15 residues long. V was shortened by 0 bases and J by 5 bases, with 12 bases between the two germline ends. In DNA form, the CDR3 reads TGCGCCAGCAGCCAAGATGAACAGCCTCAAGATACGCAGTATTTT. Encoded protein: CASSQDEQPQDTQYF.

This CDR3 reads CATGPRTVYNSPLHF. The CDR3 DNA reads TGTGCTACGGGTCCCCGGACAGTCTATAATTCACCCCTCCACTTT. The rearrangement links TRBV6-5 to TRBJ1-6; a possible D gene is TRBD1 (6 bases). Germline V gene sequence: CDR1 MNHEY, CDR2 SVGAGI. There are 15 residues in the CDR3.

This chain connects TRBV28 to TRBJ1-5; D might be TRBD1 (5 bases). This CDR3 is built from 17 residues. V gave up 6 bases and J gave up 0 bases, with 18 bases separating them. The germline CDR1 and CDR2 sequences are MDHEN and SYDVKM. The CDR3 reads CASSPVGRGGSNQPQHF. The CDR3 region has the DNA TGTGCCAGCAGCCCAGTTGGGAGGGGAGGTAGCAATCAGCCCCAGCATTTT.

The genes are TRBV9 and TRBJ2-2; 10 bases align to TRBD2. Germline trimming cut 0 bases from V and 5 bases from J; bases unmatched to any gene: 10. Germline assignment: CDR1 SGDLS and CDR2 YYNGEE. This CDR3 spans 18 amino acids. This CDR3 reads CASSVVAIAGGFTGELFF. CDR3 DNA sequence: TGTGCCAGCAGCGTAGTGGCGATAGCGGGGGGTTTTACCGGGGAGCTGTTTTTT.

This clone is medium-sized (0.01 to 0.1%) in the sample. V is TRBV7-9 and J is TRBJ2-3, with D uncertain. Trimming cost V 0 bases and J 2 bases, with 9 bases left between them. This CDR3 has 15 residues. Per germline, CDR1 SEHNR and CDR2 FQNEAQ (reference sequence). CDR3: CASSLARPVTDTQYF. DNA for the CDR3: TGTGCCAGCAGCTTAGCGCGTCCAGTCACAGATACGCAGTATTTT.

The chain carries TRBV14 and TRBJ2-7; D is unresolved. The V end was cut by 3 bases, the J end by 5 bases, with 5 bases between. The germline V gene encodes CDR1 SGHDN and CDR2 FVKESK. The CDR3 runs to 11 residues. The CDR3, as DNA: TGTGCCAGCAGCCAGCTCCACGAGCAGTACTTC. Protein: CASSQLHEQYF.

The chain combines TRBV5-1 with TRBJ1-6, with D unclear. The CDR3 spans 18 residues. V lost 0 bases and J lost 0, with 13 bases in between. CDR1 is SGHRS and CDR2 is YFSETQ in the germline V gene. The chain's CDR3 is CASSLVGVRSSYNSPLHF. In DNA form, the CDR3 reads TGCGCCAGCAGCTTGGTCGGCGTGAGGAGCTCCTATAATTCACCCCTCCACTTT.

The chain employs TRBV7-2 and TRBJ1-6, with unresolved D. The CDR3 runs 15 residues. V was pared by 4 bases and J by 8 bases, with 15 bases between. Germline V lookup: CDR1 SGHTA, CDR2 FQGNSA. This CDR3 reads CASSSWIARDSPLHF. The CDR3 nucleotides are TGTGCCAGCAGCTCTTGGATCGCCAGAGATTCACCCCTCCACTTT.

The chain carries TRBV6-5 and TRBJ2-5; 12 nucleotides agree with TRBD2. Germline V gene lookup returns CDR1 MNHEY and CDR2 SVGAGI. J gave up 5 bases and V 4 bases, and 8 bases lay outside the gene matches. This CDR3 spans 16 amino acids. The CDR3 DNA sequence: TGTGCCAGCAGTTCCAGGACTAGCGGGGTTCGGGAGACCCAGTACTTC. Translating it yields CASSSRTSGVRETQYF.

J is TRBJ2-7 and V is TRBV6-6; 10 bases map to TRBD1. Germline lookup yields CDR1 MNHNY and CDR2 SVGAGI (reference sequence). This CDR3 comprises 16 residues. V gave up 4 bases and J gave up 6 bases; unmatched junction bases: 12. CDR3 amino acids: CASSSSDRGDLTEQYF. In nucleotides, the CDR3 is TGTGCCAGCAGTTCCTCGGACAGGGGGGATCTTACCGAGCAGTACTTC.

Turning to this clone: Germline is not matched at one junction end, which may reflect a read error. V is TRBV7-2 and J is TRBJ2-3; 9 bases fit TRBD2. The germline gives CDR1 SGHTA, CDR2 FQGNSA. The CDR3 totals 14 residues. The CDR3 DNA sequence: TGTGCCAGCAGACTAGGGACTAGCAAAGATACGCAGTATTTT. Translated: CASRLGTSKDTQYF.

This sequence joins TRBV27 and TRBJ1-6, with unresolved D. Germline V gives CDR1 MNHEY, CDR2 SMNVEV (reference sequence). The ends were cut back, 2 bases at V and 1 base at J, with 15 bases in the middle. The CDR3 is 18 residues long. CDR3 DNA sequence: TGTGCCAGCAGTTTACGTCCTCGAATAATGTCCTATAATTCACCCCTCCACTTT. It is translated as CASSLRPRIMSYNSPLHF.

The V call is TRBV5-1, the J call TRBJ1-2, with D possibly being TRBD1 (5 bases). CDR3 length: 14 amino acids. CDR1 and CDR2 from the germline V gene are SGHRS and YFSETQ. V dropped 4 bases and J dropped 5 bases, with 15 bases sitting between them. This chain's CDR3 is CASSEAQGIYGYTF. As DNA, the CDR3 is TGCGCCAGCAGCGAGGCGCAGGGAATTTATGGCTACACCTTC. The full variable domain, in which reference TRBV5-1 and TRBJ1-2 provide the parts outside the CDR3, is KAGVTQTPRYLIKTRGQQVTLSCSPISGHRSVSWYQQTPGQGLQFLFEYFSETQRNKGNFPGRFSGRQFSNSRSEMNVSTLELGDSALYLCASSEAQGIYGYTFGSGTRLTVV.

The chain joins TRBV15 to TRBJ1-3; unclear D gene. Germline loops: CDR1 LNHNV, CDR2 YYDKDF (reference sequence). The CDR3 contains 17 residues. V was cut by 1 base and J by 0 bases, with 13 bases left in between. The CDR3 reads CATSRGLVRGSGNTIYF. The CDR3 bases are TGTGCCACCAGCAGAGGCCTGGTGAGAGGCTCTGGAAACACCATATATTTT.

Only one count was recorded for this clone. This chain joins TRBV29-1 and TRBJ2-2, with unresolved D. Germline V gives CDR1 SQVTM, CDR2 ANQGSEA. V was pared by 3 bases and J by 5 bases, with 7 bases between. There are 12 residues in the CDR3. CDR3 protein: CSVEEVTGELFF. CDR3 nucleotides: TGCAGCGTTGAGGAAGTAACCGGGGAGCTGTTTTTT.

This chain joins TRBV10-1 and TRBJ1-2; D gene unclear. The ends were cut back, 4 bases at V and 6 bases at J, with 9 bases in the middle. CDR3 length: 12 residues. The germline V gene encodes CDR1 WNHNN and CDR2 SYGVQD (reference sequence). The DNA for the CDR3 is TGCGCCAGCAGTGGCGGGGATGATGGCTACACCTTC. It translates to CASSGGDDGYTF.

The V gene is TRBV24-1, the J gene TRBJ2-3; 8 positions match TRBD2. The junction had 12 bases not matched to a gene; V was cut back by 7 bases and J by 4 bases. CDR3 length: 16 residues. Germline lookup yields CDR1 KGHDR and CDR2 SFDVKD. The DNA of the CDR3 is TGTGCCACCAGCCAGCCGGGGGGGGGCCTTGCAGATACGCAGTATTTT. This sequence encodes CATSQPGGGLADTQYF.

V usage is TRBV6-5 and J usage is TRBJ2-7, with 8 bases aligning to TRBD1. J was trimmed by 9 bases and V by 5 bases; bases with no gene match: 6. Germline V CDR1 and CDR2: MNHEY, SVGAGI. There are 12 residues in the CDR3. The CDR3 region is CASSQRQGTQYF. In DNA form, the CDR3 reads TGTGCCAGCAGTCAACGACAGGGGACGCAGTACTTC.

The chain has TRBV19 and TRBJ1-1; D call uncertain. V gave up 4 bases and J gave up 2 bases, with 14 bases separating them. Germline CDR1 and CDR2: LNHDA and SQIVND (reference sequence). The CDR3 length is 15 residues. CDR3 sequence reads: CASSTRKQLNTEAFF. DNA for the CDR3: TGTGCCAGTAGTACGCGAAAACAGCTTAACACTGAAGCTTTCTTT.

The genes are TRBV7-2 and TRBJ1-4; D perhaps matches TRBD1 (6 bases). The germline V and J ends were trimmed by 8 bases and 7 bases, with 17 bases remaining between them. Germline CDR1 is SGHTA and CDR2 is FQGNSA. The CDR3 spans 14 residues. Here the CDR3 DNA reads TGTGCCAGCCAGGGGCCAACCCGTAGTGAAAAACTGTTTTTT. Translation gives CASQGPTRSEKLFF.

This sequence joins TRBV21-1 and TRBJ2-1; the tabulated D call, TRBD2, remains unverified against the DNA. TRBV21-1 is a pseudogene locus. This CDR3 spans 17 amino acids. The chain's CDR3 is CATQGLAGVATYNEQFF. For the CDR3, the DNA is TGTGCCACCCAGGGACTAGCGGGGGTCGCTACCTACAATGAGCAGTTCTTC.

The chain carries TRBV19 and TRBJ2-2; TRBD2 matches 10 bases. The CDR3 consists of 16 residues. Germline V CDR1 and CDR2: LNHDA, SQIVND (reference sequence). V shed 1 base, J shed 4 bases, and the junction held 3 bases outside the gene matches. CDR3 protein: CASSIGAGGPTGELFF. For the CDR3, the DNA is TGTGCCAGTAGTATAGGAGCGGGGGGGCCCACCGGGGAGCTGTTTTTT.

This clone occurred once. The chain joins TRBV11-1 to TRBJ2-1; D not resolved. Germline V CDR1 and CDR2: SGHAT, FQDESV (reference sequence). Trimming stripped 1 base from V and 0 bases from J, with 7 bases between. This CDR3 spans 15 amino acids. CDR3 nucleotides: TGTGCCAGCAGCTTAGGAGATTCCTCCTACAATGAGCAGTTCTTC. Encoded protein: CASSLGDSSYNEQFF.

The V and J genes are TRBV30 and TRBJ2-7; unclear D gene. CDR1 is GTSNPN and CDR2 is SVGIG in the germline V gene (reference sequence). The germline V and J ends were trimmed by 3 bases and 6 bases, with 12 bases remaining between them. CDR3 length equals 12 residues. The CDR3 nucleotides are TGTGCCTGGAGCGCCCTAGTATCCGAGCAGTACTTC. This encodes CAWSALVSEQYF. The full variable domain, completed using reference TRBV30 and TRBJ2-7, is SQTIHQWPATLVQPVGSPLSLECTVEGTSNPNLYWYRQAAGRGLQLLFYSVGIGQISSEVPQNLSASRPQDRQFILSSKKLLLSDSGFYLCAWSALVSEQYFGPGTRLTVT.

The J gene is TRBJ2-7, the V gene TRBV2; D remains unclear. The CDR3 is 13 residues long. The germline gives CDR1 SNHLY, CDR2 FYNNEI. With 8 bases removed from V and 0 bases from J, the gap between germline ends came to 11 bases. The CDR3 coding sequence is TGTGCCAGCCGTACAGTCAGCTCCTACGAGCAGTACTTC. Its translation is CASRTVSSYEQYF.